What follows are 9 T cell receptor beta chains derived from one specimen sequenced in a study of OX40 agonist ivuxolimab in advanced cancers. The data were produced by immunoSEQ multiplex PCR, yet TCRdb's version contains in-frame clones alone and is incomplete. The sample yields around 58,000 clones, about 87% seen once. The specimen was CD4+ or CD8+ T cells sorted from blood, collected in a trial of the OX40 agonist ivuxolimab. The receptors were gathered from an adult with an advanced solid tumor such as melanoma, head and neck, liver or kidney cancer.

V gene TRBV6-6 combines with J gene TRBJ2-2; 7 nucleotides align to TRBD2. Per the germline V gene, CDR1 is MNHNY and CDR2 is SVGAGI (reference sequence). The CDR3 is made up of 15 amino acids. V shed 8 bases and J 5 bases; nucleotides not matched to a gene: 11. CDR3 bases: TGTGCCAGCGGGGAGGGTACAATCAATACCGGGGAGCTGTTTTTT. Translation gives CASGEGTINTGELFF.

This clone was seen only once. The chain recombines TRBV5-5 with TRBJ2-3; TRBD2 is a possible D gene (5 bases). Germline V gene data show CDR1 as SGHKS and CDR2 as YYEKEE (reference sequence). This CDR3 spans 15 amino acids. V dropped 2 bases and J dropped 3 bases, with 13 bases sitting between them. The CDR3 sequence is CASSFLDGGTDTQYF. The CDR3 region has the DNA TGTGCCAGCAGCTTTTTGGACGGAGGAACAGATACGCAGTATTTT. Supplemented by reference TRBV5-5 and TRBJ2-3, the full variable domain reads DAGVTQSPTHLIKTRGQQVTLRCSPISGHKSVSWYQQVLGQGPQFIFQYYEKEERGRGNFPDRFSARQFPNYSSELNVNALLLGDSALYLCASSFLDGGTDTQYFGPGTRLTVL.

V is TRBV4-2 and J is TRBJ2-3; D remains unclear. The CDR3 length is 15 residues. V shed 0 bases and J shed 1 base, with 8 bases lying between them. The V gene's germline CDR1 is LGHNA and CDR2 YNFKEQ. The CDR3 region has the DNA TGTGCCAGCAGCCAAGATAAGAAGGGCACAGATACGCAGTATTTT. Amino acids: CASSQDKKGTDTQYF.

The chain links TRBV19 to TRBJ1-5; no clear D gene. Trimming cost V 7 bases and J 0 bases, with 13 bases left between them. CDR1 is LNHDA and CDR2 is SQIVND in the germline V gene (reference sequence). The CDR3 extends over 15 amino acids. The DNA for the CDR3 is TGTGCCAGTACCTTTGGGTACAATAGCAATCAGCCCCAGCATTTT. Translation: CASTFGYNSNQPQHF.

This clone came up a few times. The J gene is TRBJ1-5, the V gene TRBV6-8; D is possibly TRBD1 (5 bases). This CDR3 spans 13 amino acids. V was clipped by 5 bases and J by 6 bases, with 11 bases between them. In germline, CDR1 is MNHGY, CDR2 SAAAGT. The DNA for the CDR3 is TGTGCCAGCAGTGTATGGGGCGTTCAGCCCCAGCATTTT. It codes for CASSVWGVQPQHF.

The rearrangement uses TRBV28 and TRBJ2-2; TRBD2 agrees at 8 bases. The CDR3 consists of 17 residues. Germline assignment: CDR1 MDHEN and CDR2 SYDVKM. V dropped 2 bases and J dropped 4; count of bases not matched to a gene: 9. CDR3 sequence: CASSLVGAGGPTGELFF. Written as DNA, the CDR3 is TGTGCCAGCAGTTTAGTCGGGGCGGGAGGTCCCACCGGGGAGCTGTTTTTT. The complete variable domain, with remaining parts taken from reference TRBV28 and TRBJ2-2, reads DVKVTQSSRYLVKRTGEKVFLECVQDMDHENMFWYRQDPGLGLRLIYFSYDVKMKEKGDIPEGYSVSREKKERFSLILESASTNQTSMYLCASSLVGAGGPTGELFFGEGSRLTVL.

V gene TRBV18 combines with J gene TRBJ1-2, with 8 nucleotides matching TRBD1. Looked up from germline, CDR1 is KGHSH and CDR2 is LQKENI. The CDR3 extends over 13 amino acids. The trim removed 3 bases at V and 8 bases at J, leaving 5 bases unmatched. In nucleotides, the CDR3 is TGTGCCAGCTCACCCGGGACAGGTCTCGGCTACACCTTC. Translated: CASSPGTGLGYTF. Looking up the rest from reference TRBV18 and TRBJ1-2 gives the full variable domain: NAGVMQNPRHLVRRRGQEARLRCSPMKGHSHVYWYRQLPEEGLKFMVYLQKENIIDESGMPKERFSAEFPKEGPSILRIQQVVRGDSAAYFCASSPGTGLGYTFGSGTRLTVV.

The CDR3 here is CASSIPRTGGNQPQHF. The CDR3 DNA sequence: TGTGCCAGTAGTATTCCACGGACAGGGGGAAATCAGCCCCAGCATTTT. The chain joins TRBV19 to TRBJ1-5; 10 bases fit TRBD1. J lost 4 bases, V lost 3 bases, and 6 bases had no gene match. Per the germline V gene, CDR1 is LNHDA and CDR2 is SQIVND (reference sequence). CDR3 length: 16 residues.

J is TRBJ2-5 and V is TRBV19; a weak D match, TRBD2 (6 bases). V lost 5 bases and J lost 9, with 16 bases in between. CDR3 length: 13 amino acids. From germline, CDR1 is LNHDA and CDR2 SQIVND (reference sequence). Here the CDR3 DNA reads TGTGCCAGTAGTGTTACTAGCACCCAGGCCCAGTACTTC. This sequence encodes CASSVTSTQAQYF.